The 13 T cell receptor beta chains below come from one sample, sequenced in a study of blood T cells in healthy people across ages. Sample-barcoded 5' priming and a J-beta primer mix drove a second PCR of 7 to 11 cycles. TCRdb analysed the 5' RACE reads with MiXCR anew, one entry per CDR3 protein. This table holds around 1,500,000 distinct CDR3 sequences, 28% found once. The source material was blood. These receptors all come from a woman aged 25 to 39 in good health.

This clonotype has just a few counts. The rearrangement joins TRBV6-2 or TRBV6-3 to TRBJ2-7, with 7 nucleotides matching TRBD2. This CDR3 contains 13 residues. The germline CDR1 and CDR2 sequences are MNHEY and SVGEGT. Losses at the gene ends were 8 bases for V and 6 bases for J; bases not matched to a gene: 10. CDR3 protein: CASGEGLSGEQYF. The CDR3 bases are TGTGCCAGCGGGGAGGGACTTTCCGGCGAGCAGTACTTC.

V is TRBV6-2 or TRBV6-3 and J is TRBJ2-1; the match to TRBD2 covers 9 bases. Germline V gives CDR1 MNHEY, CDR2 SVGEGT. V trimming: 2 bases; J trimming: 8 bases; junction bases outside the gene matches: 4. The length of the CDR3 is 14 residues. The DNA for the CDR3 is TGTGCCAGCAGTTACACGCTAGCGGGACATGAGCAGTTCTTC. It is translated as CASSYTLAGHEQFF.

CDR3 in DNA: TGTGCCTGGAGTGTTTTTGAGACTGAGAACACCGGGGAGCTGTTTTTT. Translation: CAWSVFETENTGELFF. The chain carries TRBV30 and TRBJ2-2; no definite D call. This CDR3 contains 16 residues. CDR1 and CDR2 from the germline V gene are GTSNPN and SVGIG (reference sequence). Deletions cut 0 bases from V and 1 base from J, with 12 bases between.

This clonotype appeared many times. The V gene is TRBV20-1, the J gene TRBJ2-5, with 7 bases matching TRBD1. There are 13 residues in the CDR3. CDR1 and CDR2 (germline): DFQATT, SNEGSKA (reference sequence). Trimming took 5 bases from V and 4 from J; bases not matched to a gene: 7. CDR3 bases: TGCAGTGCTGGGGGACAGCGTCGAGAGACCCAGTACTTC. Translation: CSAGGQRRETQYF.

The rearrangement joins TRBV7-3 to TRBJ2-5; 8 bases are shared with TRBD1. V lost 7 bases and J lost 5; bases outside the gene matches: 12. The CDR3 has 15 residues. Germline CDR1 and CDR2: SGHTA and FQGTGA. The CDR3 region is CASTESGGAGETQYF. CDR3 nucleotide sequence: TGTGCCAGCACCGAATCAGGGGGCGCGGGGGAGACCCAGTACTTC.

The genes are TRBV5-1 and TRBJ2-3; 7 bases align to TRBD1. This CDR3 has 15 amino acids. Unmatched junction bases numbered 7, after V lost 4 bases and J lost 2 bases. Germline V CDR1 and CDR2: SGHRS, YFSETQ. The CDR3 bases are TGCGCCAGCAGCCTATGGACAGGAGCCACAGATACGCAGTATTTT. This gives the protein CASSLWTGATDTQYF.

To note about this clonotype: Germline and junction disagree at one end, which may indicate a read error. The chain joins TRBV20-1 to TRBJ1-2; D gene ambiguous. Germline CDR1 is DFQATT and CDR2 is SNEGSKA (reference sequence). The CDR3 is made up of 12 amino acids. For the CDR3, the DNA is TGCAGGGCTATTTTAGGGATCAATGGCTACACCTTC. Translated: CRAILGINGYTF.

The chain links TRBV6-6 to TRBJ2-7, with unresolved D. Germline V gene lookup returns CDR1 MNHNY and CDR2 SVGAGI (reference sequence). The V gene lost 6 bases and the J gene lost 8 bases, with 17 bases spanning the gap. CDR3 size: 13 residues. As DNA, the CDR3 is TGTGCCAGCAGATCTCAGACCTTTTCACAGCAGTACTTC. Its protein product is CASRSQTFSQQYF.

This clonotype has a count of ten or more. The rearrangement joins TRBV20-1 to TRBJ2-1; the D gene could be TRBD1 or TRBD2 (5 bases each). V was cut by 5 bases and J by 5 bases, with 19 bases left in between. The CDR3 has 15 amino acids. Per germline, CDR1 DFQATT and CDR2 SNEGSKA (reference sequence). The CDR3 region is CSAPYKGVGDNEQFF. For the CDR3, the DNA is TGCAGTGCTCCCTATAAGGGAGTAGGGGACAATGAGCAGTTCTTC.

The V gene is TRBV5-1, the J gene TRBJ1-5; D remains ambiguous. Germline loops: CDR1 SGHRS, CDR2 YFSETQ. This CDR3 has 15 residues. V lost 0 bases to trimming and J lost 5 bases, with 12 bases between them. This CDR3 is CASSLDPGTDQPQHF. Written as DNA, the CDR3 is TGCGCCAGCAGCTTGGACCCGGGAACGGATCAGCCCCAGCATTTT. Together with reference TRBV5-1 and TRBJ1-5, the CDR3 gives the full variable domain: KAGVTQTPRYLIKTRGQQVTLSCSPISGHRSVSWYQQTPGQGLQFLFEYFSETQRNKGNFPGRFSGRQFSNSRSEMNVSTLELGDSALYLCASSLDPGTDQPQHFGDGTRLSIL.

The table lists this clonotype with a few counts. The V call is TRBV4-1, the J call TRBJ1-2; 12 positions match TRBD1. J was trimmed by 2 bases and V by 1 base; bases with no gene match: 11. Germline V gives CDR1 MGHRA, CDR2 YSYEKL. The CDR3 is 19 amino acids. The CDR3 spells CASSQGVHGTGGSNYGYTF. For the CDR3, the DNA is TGCGCCAGCAGCCAAGGGGTCCATGGGACAGGGGGCTCGAACTATGGCTACACCTTC.

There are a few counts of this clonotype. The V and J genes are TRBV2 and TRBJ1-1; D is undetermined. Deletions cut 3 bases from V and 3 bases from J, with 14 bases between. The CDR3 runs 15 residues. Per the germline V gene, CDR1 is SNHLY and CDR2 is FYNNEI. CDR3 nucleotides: TGTGCCAGCAGTGAGGGCGGCAGCCCAGACACTGAAGCTTTCTTT. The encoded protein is CASSEGGSPDTEAFF.

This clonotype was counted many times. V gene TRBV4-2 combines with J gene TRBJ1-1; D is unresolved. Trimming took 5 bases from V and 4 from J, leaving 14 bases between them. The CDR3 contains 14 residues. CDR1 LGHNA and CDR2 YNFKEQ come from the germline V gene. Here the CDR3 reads CASSERDRGTEAFF. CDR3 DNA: TGTGCCAGCAGCGAAAGGGATCGGGGCACTGAAGCTTTCTTT.